A single sample is the source of the 16 T cell receptor beta chains below, sequenced in a study of T cells in Graves' hyperthyroidism and ophthalmopathy. The CDR3 regions of TCR beta were amplified from RNA transcripts. Using the HTBI primer set, a first-round RT-PCR was run on the TCR CDR3. TCRdb independently ran MiXCR on the multiplex PCR reads; one entry per CDR3 protein. The data hold over 150,000 distinct CDR3 sequences, with 15% to 20% observed a single time. Sequencing was done on a sample of blood. The receptors derive from a woman in her forties or fifties with Graves' hyperthyroidism.

This clonotype was seen repeatedly, ten times or more. The V gene is TRBV2, the J gene TRBJ2-5; 12 nucleotides align to TRBD2. With V trimmed by 4 bases and J by 3 bases, 6 bases remained unmatched. The CDR3 sequence is 16 residues long. Germline CDR1 is SNHLY and CDR2 is FYNNEI. CDR3 in amino acids: CASSAWSSGGEETQYF. In DNA, the CDR3 is TGTGCCAGCAGTGCATGGTCTAGCGGGGGGGAAGAGACCCAGTACTTC.

The chain is built from TRBV20-1 and TRBJ2-1; D is ambiguous. CDR3 length equals 11 residues. The V end lost 1 base, the J end lost 7 bases, and 5 bases lay between the germline ends. The germline gives CDR1 DFQATT, CDR2 SNEGSKA (reference sequence). CDR3 coding DNA: TGCAGTGCTAGAGTCAGAAATGAGCAGTTCTTC. It specifies CSARVRNEQFF.

In its sample, this clonotype was seen many times. The chain recombines TRBV5-8 with TRBJ2-5, with a weak D call TRBD2 (6 bases). Trimming pared 0 bases from V and 1 base from J, leaving 10 bases between. The CDR3 consists of 15 residues. Germline values: CDR1 SGHTS, CDR2 YDEGEE. In nucleotides, the CDR3 is TGTGCCAGCAGCTTGGGGGGCGGGGCCCAAGAGACCCAGTACTTC. This gives the protein CASSLGGGAQETQYF.

This clonotype turned up a few times. A read error is possible here, since a much larger clone lies one base away. The CDR3 region is CSVGKGINGKLFF. For the CDR3, the DNA is TGCAGCGTTGGAAAGGGGATTAATGGAAAACTGTTTTTT. The J gene is TRBJ1-4, the V gene TRBV29-1; D possibly corresponds to TRBD1 (5 bases). Germline CDR1 and CDR2: SQVTM and ANQGSEA. The CDR3 covers 13 residues.

Ten or more counts support this clonotype. V gene TRBV7-9 combines with J gene TRBJ1-3; D perhaps matches TRBD1 (5 bases). V gave up 6 bases and J gave up 4 bases, with 16 bases separating them. The CDR3 length is 15 residues. Per the germline V gene, CDR1 is SEHNR and CDR2 is FQNEAQ (reference sequence). CDR3 loop: CASSSIRVGGNTIYF. CDR3 sequence (DNA): TGTGCCAGCAGTTCGATCAGGGTGGGGGGAAACACCATATATTTT.

This clonotype was observed many times. The chain couples TRBV28 to TRBJ2-3, with TRBD2 matching over 8 bases. The germline gives CDR1 MDHEN, CDR2 SYDVKM. The CDR3 runs 14 residues. J gave up 5 bases and V 6 bases, and 7 bases lay outside the gene matches. The CDR3 coding sequence is TGTGCCAGCAGCACCGGGGGGGCCGGAGATACGCAGTATTTT. The encoded protein is CASSTGGAGDTQYF.

This clonotype showed up just a few times. V and J are TRBV15 and TRBJ2-3, with TRBD2 identical over 10 bases. The J segment lost 4 bases and the V segment lost 0 bases, leaving 10 bases of the junction unmatched. The CDR3 is 18 residues long. The V gene's germline CDR1 is LNHNV and CDR2 YYDKDF (reference sequence). CDR3 DNA: TGTGCCACCAGCAGAGATACCCTAGCGGGGGCTGAGTCAGATACGCAGTATTTT. It specifies CATSRDTLAGAESDTQYF.

This clonotype was recorded once. Relative to the germline gene, one junction end is altered; a read error may explain this. V and J are TRBV6-1 and TRBJ2-1; the D gene is possibly TRBD2 (7 bases). In germline, CDR1 is MNHNS, CDR2 SASEGT. The CDR3 has 13 amino acids. The CDR3 loop is CASSDRGANEQFF. The CDR3, as DNA: TGCGCCAGCAGTGACCGGGGGGCTAATGAGCAGTTCTTC.

This chain joins TRBV29-1 and TRBJ2-1; possibly TRBD1 for D (11 bases). The CDR3 length is 19 residues. The V gene's germline CDR1 is SQVTM and CDR2 ANQGSEA. Trimming left V 7 bases short and J 1 base short, with 29 bases between. For the CDR3, the DNA is TGCAGCGATGGGACAGGGGGGCGAATACTAGCGGGATCCTACAATGAGCAGTTCTTC. Translation gives CSDGTGGRILAGSYNEQFF.

This chain connects TRBV6-2 or TRBV6-3 to TRBJ1-1; D is possibly TRBD1 (5 bases). The CDR3 is 16 amino acids. Germline V CDR1 and CDR2: MNHEY, SVGEGT. V gave up 0 bases and J gave up 3 bases, with 14 bases separating them. The CDR3 loop reads CASSYSRDGPYTEAFF. As DNA, the CDR3 is TGTGCCAGCAGTTACTCGCGGGACGGACCCTACACTGAAGCTTTCTTT.

The chain has TRBV6-1 and TRBJ1-1; D might be TRBD1 (5 bases). Trimming removed 1 base from V and 10 bases from J, with 13 bases in between. This CDR3 comprises 13 residues. The V gene's germline CDR1 is MNHNS and CDR2 SASEGT. CDR3 protein: CASSEGSGAGAFF. DNA of the CDR3: TGTGCCAGCAGTGAAGGGAGCGGGGCTGGAGCTTTCTTT.

This clonotype was seen repeatedly, ten times or more. This sequence joins TRBV12-3 or TRBV12-4 and TRBJ1-4, with TRBD1 matching 7 bases. Trimming took 7 bases from V and 3 from J; bases not matched to a gene: 5. This CDR3 spans 14 amino acids. CDR3 bases: TGTGCCAGCACCACAGGGGAAGCTAATGAAAAACTGTTTTTT. It encodes CASTTGEANEKLFF.

This clonotype has at least ten counts. The chain has TRBV3-1 and TRBJ2-7, with D perhaps assigned TRBD1 or TRBD2 (6 bases each). V dropped 4 bases and J dropped 0 bases, with 10 bases sitting between them. There are 14 residues in the CDR3. Germline CDR1 and CDR2: LGHDT and YNNKEL (reference sequence). The DNA of the CDR3 is TGTGCCAGCAGCCGGTCGGGGGCCTCCTACGAGCAGTACTTC. As protein: CASSRSGASYEQYF.

This clonotype was detected many times. CDR3 sequence reads: CASSYHQGDYGYTF. CDR3 sequence (DNA): TGTGCCAGCAGCTACCATCAGGGGGACTATGGCTACACCTTC. The rearrangement links TRBV11-2 to TRBJ1-2, with 7 bases matching TRBD1. Germline V gene lookup returns CDR1 SGHAT and CDR2 FQNNGV. Trimming took 4 bases from V and 3 from J; bases not matched to a gene: 5. CDR3 size: 14 residues.

This clonotype was seen many times. V gene TRBV5-6 combines with J gene TRBJ1-1; a weak D match, TRBD1 (6 bases). CDR3 size: 14 residues. V lost 4 bases and J lost 1, with 11 bases in between. CDR1 and CDR2 (germline): SGHDT, YYEEEE. Written as DNA, the CDR3 is TGTGCCAGCAGCCGAGGACAGAAGAACACTGAAGCTTTCTTT. Amino acids: CASSRGQKNTEAFF.

The chain is built from TRBV3-1 and TRBJ2-7; 7 positions match TRBD1. The V and J ends lost 1 base and 7 bases, in that order; junction bases with no gene match: 7. CDR1 LGHDT and CDR2 YNNKEL come from the germline V gene (reference sequence). The length of the CDR3 is 14 residues. CDR3 nucleotide sequence: TGTGCCAGCAGCCAAGGGTTACAGGGGCGAGAGCAGTACTTC. It codes for CASSQGLQGREQYF.